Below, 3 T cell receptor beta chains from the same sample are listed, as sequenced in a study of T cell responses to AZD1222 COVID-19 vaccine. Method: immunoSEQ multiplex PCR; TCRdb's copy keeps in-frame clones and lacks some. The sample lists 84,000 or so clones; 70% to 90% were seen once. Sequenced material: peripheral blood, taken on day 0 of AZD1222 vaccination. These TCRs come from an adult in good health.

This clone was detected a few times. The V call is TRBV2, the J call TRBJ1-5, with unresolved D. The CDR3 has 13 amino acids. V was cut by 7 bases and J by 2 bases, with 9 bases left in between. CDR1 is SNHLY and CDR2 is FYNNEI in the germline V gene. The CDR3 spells CASMSQGNQPQHF. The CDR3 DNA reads TGTGCCAGCATGAGTCAGGGCAATCAGCCCCAGCATTTT.

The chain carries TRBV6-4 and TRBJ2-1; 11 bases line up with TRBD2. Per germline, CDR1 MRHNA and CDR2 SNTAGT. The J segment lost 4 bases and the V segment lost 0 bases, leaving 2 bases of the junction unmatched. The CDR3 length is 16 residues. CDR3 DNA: TGTGCCAGCAGTGACTCTGGGACTAGCGGTTACAATGAGCAGTTCTTC. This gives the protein CASSDSGTSGYNEQFF.

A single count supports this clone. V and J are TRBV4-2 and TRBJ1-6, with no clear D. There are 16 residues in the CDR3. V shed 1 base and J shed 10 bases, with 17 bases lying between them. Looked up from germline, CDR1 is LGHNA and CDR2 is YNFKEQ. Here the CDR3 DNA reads TGTGCCAGCAGCCAAGTGGCCTTCTTGGCCCCATCACCCCTCCACTTT. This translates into CASSQVAFLAPSPLHF.